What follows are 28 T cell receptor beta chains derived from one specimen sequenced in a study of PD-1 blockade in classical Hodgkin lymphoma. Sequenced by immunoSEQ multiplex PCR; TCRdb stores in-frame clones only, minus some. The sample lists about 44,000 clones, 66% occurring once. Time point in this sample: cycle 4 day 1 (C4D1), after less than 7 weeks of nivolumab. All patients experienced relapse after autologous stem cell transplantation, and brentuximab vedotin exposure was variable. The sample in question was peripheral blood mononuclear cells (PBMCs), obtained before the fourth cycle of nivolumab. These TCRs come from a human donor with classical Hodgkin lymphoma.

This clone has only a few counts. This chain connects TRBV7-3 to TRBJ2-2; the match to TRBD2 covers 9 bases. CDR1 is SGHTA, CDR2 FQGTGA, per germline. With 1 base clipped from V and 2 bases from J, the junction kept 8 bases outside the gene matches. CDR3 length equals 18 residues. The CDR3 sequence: CASSLKRTGTSNTGELFF. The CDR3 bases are TGTGCCAGCAGCTTAAAACGAACCGGGACTAGCAACACCGGGGAGCTGTTTTTT.

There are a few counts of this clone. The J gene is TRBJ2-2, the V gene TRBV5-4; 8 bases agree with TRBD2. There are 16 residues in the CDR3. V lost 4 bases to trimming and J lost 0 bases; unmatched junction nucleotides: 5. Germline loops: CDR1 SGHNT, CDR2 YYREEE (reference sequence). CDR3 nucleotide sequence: TGTGCCAGCAGCCTGACTAGCGCAGCGAACACCGGGGAGCTGTTTTTT. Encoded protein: CASSLTSAANTGELFF.

The chain's CDR3 is CASSPSSGLTSGNTIYF. CDR3 bases: TGTGCCAGCTCACCTTCCTCGGGACTTACCTCTGGAAACACCATATATTTT. This chain links TRBV18 with TRBJ1-3; D is possibly TRBD1 (5 bases). The V gene lost 3 bases and the J gene lost 0 bases, with 15 bases spanning the gap. The CDR3 length is 17 residues. Germline lookup yields CDR1 KGHSH and CDR2 LQKENI.

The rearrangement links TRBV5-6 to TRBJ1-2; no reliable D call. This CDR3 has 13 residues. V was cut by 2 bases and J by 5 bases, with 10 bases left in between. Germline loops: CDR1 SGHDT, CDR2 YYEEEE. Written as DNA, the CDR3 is TGTGCCAGCAGCTTCGATCCAGGATATGGCTACACCTTC. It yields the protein CASSFDPGYGYTF.

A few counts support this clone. CDR3 nucleotides: TGTGCCAGCAGTGCCACGGAGAACACTGAAGCTTTCTTT. Encoded protein: CASSATENTEAFF. The rearrangement links TRBV6-4 to TRBJ1-1, with D uncertain. The CDR3 runs 13 residues. CDR1 and CDR2 from the germline V gene are MRHNA and SNTAGT. Trimming pared 4 bases from V and 1 base from J, leaving 7 bases between.

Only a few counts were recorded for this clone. The CDR3 DNA reads TGCGCCAGCAGCCCGGGACCCCAGCCCGATGAGCAGTTCTTC. This sequence encodes CASSPGPQPDEQFF. This chain connects TRBV5-1 to TRBJ2-1, with D perhaps TRBD1 or TRBD2 (5 bases each). V dropped 4 bases and J dropped 8 bases, with 16 bases sitting between them. The CDR3 is 14 residues long. Germline CDR1 reads SGHRS; CDR2 reads YFSETQ.

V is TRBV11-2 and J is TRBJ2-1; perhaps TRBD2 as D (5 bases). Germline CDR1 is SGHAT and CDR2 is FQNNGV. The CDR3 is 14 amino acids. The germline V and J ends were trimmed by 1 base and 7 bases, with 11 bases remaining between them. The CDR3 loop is CASSLGTGENEQFF. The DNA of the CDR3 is TGTGCCAGCAGCTTAGGGACCGGGGAAAATGAGCAGTTCTTC.

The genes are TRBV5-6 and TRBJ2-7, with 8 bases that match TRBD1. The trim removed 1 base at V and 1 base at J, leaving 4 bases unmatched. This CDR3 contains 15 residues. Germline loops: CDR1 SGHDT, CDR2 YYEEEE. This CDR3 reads CASSLPGQVSYEQYF. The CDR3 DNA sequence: TGTGCCAGCAGCTTGCCGGGACAGGTTTCCTACGAGCAGTACTTC.

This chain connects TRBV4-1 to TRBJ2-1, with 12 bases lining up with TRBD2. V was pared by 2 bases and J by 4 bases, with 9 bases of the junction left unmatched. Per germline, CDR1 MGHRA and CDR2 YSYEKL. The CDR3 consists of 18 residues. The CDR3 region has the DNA TGCGCCAGCAGCCAACCCCCTAGCGGGGGGGCCCGGTACAATGAGCAGTTCTTC. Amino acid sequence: CASSQPPSGGARYNEQFF.

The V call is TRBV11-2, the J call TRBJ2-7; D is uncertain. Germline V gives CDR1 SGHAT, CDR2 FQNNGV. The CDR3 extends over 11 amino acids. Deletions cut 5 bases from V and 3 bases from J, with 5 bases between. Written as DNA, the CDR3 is TGTGCCAGCAGCCCCGACTACGAGCAGTACTTC. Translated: CASSPDYEQYF.

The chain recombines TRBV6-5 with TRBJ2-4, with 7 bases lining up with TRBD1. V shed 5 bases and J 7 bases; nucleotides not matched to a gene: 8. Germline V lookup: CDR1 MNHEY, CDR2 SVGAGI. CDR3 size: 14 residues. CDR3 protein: CASSPGTVGNIQYF. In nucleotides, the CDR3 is TGTGCCAGCAGTCCTGGGACAGTGGGGAACATTCAGTACTTC.

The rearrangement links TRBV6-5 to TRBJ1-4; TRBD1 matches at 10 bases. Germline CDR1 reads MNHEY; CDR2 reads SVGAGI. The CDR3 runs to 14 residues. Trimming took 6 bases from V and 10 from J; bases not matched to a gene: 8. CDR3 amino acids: CASRPTGGSGKLFF. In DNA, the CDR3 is TGTGCCAGCAGGCCGACAGGGGGCTCGGGAAAACTGTTTTTT.

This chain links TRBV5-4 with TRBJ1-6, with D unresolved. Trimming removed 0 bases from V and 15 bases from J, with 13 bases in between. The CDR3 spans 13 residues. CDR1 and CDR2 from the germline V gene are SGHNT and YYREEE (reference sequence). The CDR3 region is CASSLGSSSGLHF. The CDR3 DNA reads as TGTGCCAGCAGCTTGGGATCGTCCTCAGGCCTCCACTTT.

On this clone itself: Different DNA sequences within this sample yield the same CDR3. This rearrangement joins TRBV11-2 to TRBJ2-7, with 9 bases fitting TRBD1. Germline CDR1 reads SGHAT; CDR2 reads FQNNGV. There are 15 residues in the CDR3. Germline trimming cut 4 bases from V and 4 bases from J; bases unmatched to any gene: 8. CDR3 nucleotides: TGTGCCAGCAGCTCCCCGGGACAGGGTTCGTACGAGCAGTACTTC. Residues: CASSSPGQGSYEQYF.

CDR3 region: CSVDGAGGLRETQYF. In DNA, the CDR3 is TGCAGCGTTGACGGAGCGGGAGGGCTAAGAGAGACCCAGTACTTC. The chain couples TRBV29-1 to TRBJ2-5; 10 bases agree with TRBD2. The trim removed 3 bases at V and 4 bases at J, leaving 8 bases unmatched. The CDR3 totals 15 residues. Germline CDR1 SQVTM, CDR2 ANQGSEA.

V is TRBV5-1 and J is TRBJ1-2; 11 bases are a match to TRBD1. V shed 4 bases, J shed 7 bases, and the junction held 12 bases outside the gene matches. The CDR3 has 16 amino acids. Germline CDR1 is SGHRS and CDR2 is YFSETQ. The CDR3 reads CASSGTGTGGRVGYTF. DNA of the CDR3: TGCGCCAGCAGCGGAACCGGGACAGGGGGAAGAGTTGGCTACACCTTC.

CDR3 sequence (DNA): TGTGCCAGCAGCCTGGGCACACCTGGCTATGGCTACACCTTC. The encoded protein is CASSLGTPGYGYTF. The chain carries TRBV5-4 and TRBJ1-2; D gene ambiguous. This CDR3 is 14 amino acids long. Trimming stripped 4 bases from V and 4 bases from J, with 14 bases between. The germline V gene encodes CDR1 SGHNT and CDR2 YYREEE (reference sequence).

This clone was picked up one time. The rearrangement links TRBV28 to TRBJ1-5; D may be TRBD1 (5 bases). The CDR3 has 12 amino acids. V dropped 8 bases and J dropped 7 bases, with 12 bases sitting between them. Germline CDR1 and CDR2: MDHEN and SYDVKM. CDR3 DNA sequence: TGTGCCAGCCGGGGAGGGGTCCAGCCCCAGCATTTT. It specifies CASRGGVQPQHF.

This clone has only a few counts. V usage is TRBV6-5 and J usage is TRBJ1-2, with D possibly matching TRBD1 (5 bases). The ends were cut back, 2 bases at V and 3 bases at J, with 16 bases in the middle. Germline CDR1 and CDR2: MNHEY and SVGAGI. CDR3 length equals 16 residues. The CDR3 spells CASSYLLGQRDYGYTF. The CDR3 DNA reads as TGTGCCAGCAGTTACCTCCTGGGGCAAAGGGACTATGGCTACACCTTC.

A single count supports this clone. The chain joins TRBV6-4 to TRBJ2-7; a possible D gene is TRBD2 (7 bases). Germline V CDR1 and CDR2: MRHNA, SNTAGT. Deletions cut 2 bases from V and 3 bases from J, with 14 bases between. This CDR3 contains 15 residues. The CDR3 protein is CASSDGGGVLYEQYF. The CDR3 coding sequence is TGTGCCAGCAGTGACGGAGGGGGGGTTCTCTACGAGCAGTACTTC.

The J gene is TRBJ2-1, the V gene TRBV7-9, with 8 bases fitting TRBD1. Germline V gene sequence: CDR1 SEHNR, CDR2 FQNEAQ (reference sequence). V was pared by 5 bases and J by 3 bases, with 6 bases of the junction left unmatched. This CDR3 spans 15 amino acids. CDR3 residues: CASSPRTGFYNEQFF. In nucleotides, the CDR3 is TGTGCCAGCAGCCCCCGGACAGGGTTCTACAATGAGCAGTTCTTC.

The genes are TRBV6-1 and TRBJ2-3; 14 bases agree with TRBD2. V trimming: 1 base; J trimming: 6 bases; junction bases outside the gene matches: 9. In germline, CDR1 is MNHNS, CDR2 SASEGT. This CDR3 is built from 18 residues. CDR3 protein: CASSEVAPGLAGADTQYF. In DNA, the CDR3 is TGTGCCAGCAGTGAAGTAGCTCCGGGACTAGCGGGGGCTGATACGCAGTATTTT.

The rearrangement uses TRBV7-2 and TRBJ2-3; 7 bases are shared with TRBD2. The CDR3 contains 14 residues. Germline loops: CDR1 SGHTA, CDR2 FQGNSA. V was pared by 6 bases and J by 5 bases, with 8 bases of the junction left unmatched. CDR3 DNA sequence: TGTGCCAGCAGGTCGGGCGGGGAGGGAGATACGCAGTATTTT. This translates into CASRSGGEGDTQYF.

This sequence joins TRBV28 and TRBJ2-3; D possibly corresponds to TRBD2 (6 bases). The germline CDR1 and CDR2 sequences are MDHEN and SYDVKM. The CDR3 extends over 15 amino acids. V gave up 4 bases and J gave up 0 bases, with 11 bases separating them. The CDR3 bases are TGTGCCAGCAGTTCCCCCGGGAGTAGCACAGATACGCAGTATTTT. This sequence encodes CASSSPGSSTDTQYF.

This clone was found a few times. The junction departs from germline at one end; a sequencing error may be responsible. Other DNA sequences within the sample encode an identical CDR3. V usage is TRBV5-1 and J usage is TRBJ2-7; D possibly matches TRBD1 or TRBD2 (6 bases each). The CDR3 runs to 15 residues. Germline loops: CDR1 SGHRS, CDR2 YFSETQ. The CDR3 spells CASSFPAGGIYEQYF. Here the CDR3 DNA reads TGTGCCAGCAGCTTTCCCGCCGGGGGCATCTACGAGCAGTACTTC.

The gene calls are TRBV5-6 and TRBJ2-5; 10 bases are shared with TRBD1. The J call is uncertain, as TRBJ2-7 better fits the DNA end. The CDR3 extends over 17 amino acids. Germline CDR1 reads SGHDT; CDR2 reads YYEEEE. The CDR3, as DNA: TGTGCCAGCAGCCTTCTTCAAGGGACAGGGGCCTACTACGAGCAGTACTTC. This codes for CASSLLQGTGAYYEQYF.

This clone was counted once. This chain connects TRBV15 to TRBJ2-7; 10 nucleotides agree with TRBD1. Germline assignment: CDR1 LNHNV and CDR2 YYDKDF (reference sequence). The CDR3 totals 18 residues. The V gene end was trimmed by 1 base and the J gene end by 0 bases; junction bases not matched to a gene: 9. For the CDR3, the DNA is TGTGCCACCAGCAGAGGTTGGAAGGACAGGGGGGACTCCTACGAGCAGTACTTC. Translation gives CATSRGWKDRGDSYEQYF.

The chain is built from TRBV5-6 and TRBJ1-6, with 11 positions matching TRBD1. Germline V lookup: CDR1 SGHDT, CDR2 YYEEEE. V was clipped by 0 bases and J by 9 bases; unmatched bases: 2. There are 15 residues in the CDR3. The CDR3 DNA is TGTGCCAGCAGCTTGGGGGACAGGGGGATTTCACCCCTCCACTTT. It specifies CASSLGDRGISPLHF.